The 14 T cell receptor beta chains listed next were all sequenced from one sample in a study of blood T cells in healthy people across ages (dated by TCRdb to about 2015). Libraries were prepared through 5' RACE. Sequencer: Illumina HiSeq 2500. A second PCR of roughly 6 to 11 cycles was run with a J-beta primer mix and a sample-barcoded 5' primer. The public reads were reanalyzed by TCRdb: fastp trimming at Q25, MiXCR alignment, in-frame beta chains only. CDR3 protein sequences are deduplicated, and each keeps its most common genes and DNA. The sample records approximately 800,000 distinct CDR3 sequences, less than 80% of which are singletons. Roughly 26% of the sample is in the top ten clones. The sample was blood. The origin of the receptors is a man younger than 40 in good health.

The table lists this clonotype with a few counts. As DNA, the CDR3 is TGTGCCAGCAGTTTAGTAAAATACGAGCAGTACTTC. Translating gives CASSLVKYEQYF. The chain combines TRBV12-3 or TRBV12-4 with TRBJ2-7; D is uncertain. V lost 1 base and J 4 bases, leaving 5 bases between the germline ends. The CDR3 is made up of 12 amino acids.

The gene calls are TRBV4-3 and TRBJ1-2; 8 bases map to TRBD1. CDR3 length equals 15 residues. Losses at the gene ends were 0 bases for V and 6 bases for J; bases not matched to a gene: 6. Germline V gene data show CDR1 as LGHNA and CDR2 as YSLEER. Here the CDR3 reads CASSQDGQGWDGYTF. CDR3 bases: TGCGCCAGCAGCCAAGACGGACAGGGTTGGGATGGCTACACCTTC.

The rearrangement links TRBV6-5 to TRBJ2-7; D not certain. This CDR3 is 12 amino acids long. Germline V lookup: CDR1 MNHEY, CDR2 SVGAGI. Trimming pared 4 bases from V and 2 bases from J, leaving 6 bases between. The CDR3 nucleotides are TGTGCCAGCAGTTCGCAGCCCTACGAGCAGTACTTC. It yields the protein CASSSQPYEQYF.

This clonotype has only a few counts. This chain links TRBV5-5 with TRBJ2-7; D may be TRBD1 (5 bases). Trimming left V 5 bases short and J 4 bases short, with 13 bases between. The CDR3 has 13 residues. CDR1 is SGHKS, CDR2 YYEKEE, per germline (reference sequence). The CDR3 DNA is TGTGCCAGCAGGACAGACGGTTTATACGAGCAGTACTTC. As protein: CASRTDGLYEQYF.

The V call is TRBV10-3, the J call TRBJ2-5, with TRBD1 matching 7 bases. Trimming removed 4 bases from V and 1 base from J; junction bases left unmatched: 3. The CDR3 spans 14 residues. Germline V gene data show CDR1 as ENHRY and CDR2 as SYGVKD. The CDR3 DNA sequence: TGTGCCATCAGTGGACGGACAGGCCAAGAGACCCAGTACTTC. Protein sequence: CAISGRTGQETQYF.

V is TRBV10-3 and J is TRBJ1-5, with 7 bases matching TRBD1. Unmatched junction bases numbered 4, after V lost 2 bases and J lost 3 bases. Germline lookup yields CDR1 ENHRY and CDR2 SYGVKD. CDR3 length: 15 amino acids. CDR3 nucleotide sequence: TGTGCCATCAGTGAGGCAGGGGGGGACAATCAGCCCCAGCATTTT. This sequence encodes CAISEAGGDNQPQHF.

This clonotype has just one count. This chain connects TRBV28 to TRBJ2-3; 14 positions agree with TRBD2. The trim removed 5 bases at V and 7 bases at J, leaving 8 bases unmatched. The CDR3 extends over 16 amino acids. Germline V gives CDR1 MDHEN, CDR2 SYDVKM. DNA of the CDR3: TGTGCCAGCAGTCCAGGACTAGCGGGGGGCAGGAATACGCAGTATTTT. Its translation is CASSPGLAGGRNTQYF.

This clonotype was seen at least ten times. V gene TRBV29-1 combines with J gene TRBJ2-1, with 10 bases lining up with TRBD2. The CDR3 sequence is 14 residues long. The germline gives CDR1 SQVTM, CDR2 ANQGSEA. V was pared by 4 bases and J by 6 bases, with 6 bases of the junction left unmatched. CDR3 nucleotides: TGCAGCGTTGCGGCTAGCGGGGGAAGCAATGAGCAGTTCTTC. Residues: CSVAASGGSNEQFF.

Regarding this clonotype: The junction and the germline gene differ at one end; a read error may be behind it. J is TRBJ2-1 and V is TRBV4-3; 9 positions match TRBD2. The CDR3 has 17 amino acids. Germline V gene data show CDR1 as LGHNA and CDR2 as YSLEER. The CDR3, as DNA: TGCGCCAGCGGCCACCTAAGAGCGGGGGGAGTCGACAATGAGCAGTTCTTC. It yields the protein CASGHLRAGGVDNEQFF.

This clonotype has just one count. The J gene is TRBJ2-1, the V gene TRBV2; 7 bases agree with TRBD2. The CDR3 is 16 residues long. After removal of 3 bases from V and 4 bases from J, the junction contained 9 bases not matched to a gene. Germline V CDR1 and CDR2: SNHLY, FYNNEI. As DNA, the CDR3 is TGTGCCAGCAGTGATTACGGACGAGCGGGGTACAATGAGCAGTTCTTC. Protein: CASSDYGRAGYNEQFF.

CDR3 DNA: TGTGCCAGCAGCCTGGGTTGGGGTACGCAGTATTTT. As protein: CASSLGWGTQYF. V and J are TRBV14 and TRBJ2-3; D remains ambiguous. This CDR3 is built from 12 residues. Germline CDR1 is SGHDN and CDR2 is FVKESK. V shed 4 bases and J shed 8 bases, with 10 bases lying between them.

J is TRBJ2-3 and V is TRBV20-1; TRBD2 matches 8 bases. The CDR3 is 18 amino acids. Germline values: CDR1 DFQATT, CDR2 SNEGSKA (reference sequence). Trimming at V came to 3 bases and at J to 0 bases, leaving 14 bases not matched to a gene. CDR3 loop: CSASYLVAGTPSTDTQYF. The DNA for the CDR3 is TGCAGTGCTAGCTACCTAGTAGCGGGGACCCCTAGCACAGATACGCAGTATTTT.

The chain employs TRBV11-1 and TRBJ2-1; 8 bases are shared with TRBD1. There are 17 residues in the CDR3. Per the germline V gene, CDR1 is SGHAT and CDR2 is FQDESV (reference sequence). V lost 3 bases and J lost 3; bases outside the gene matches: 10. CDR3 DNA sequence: TGTGCCAGCAGCTTTCAGGGGGCGCCCAACCGCTACAATGAGCAGTTCTTC. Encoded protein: CASSFQGAPNRYNEQFF.

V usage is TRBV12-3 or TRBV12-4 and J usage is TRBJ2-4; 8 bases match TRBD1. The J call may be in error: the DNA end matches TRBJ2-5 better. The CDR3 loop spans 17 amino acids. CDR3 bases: TGTGCCAGCAGCACTCACACAGGGGGTCGCAAAAGGGAGACCCAGTACTTC. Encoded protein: CASSTHTGGRKRETQYF.